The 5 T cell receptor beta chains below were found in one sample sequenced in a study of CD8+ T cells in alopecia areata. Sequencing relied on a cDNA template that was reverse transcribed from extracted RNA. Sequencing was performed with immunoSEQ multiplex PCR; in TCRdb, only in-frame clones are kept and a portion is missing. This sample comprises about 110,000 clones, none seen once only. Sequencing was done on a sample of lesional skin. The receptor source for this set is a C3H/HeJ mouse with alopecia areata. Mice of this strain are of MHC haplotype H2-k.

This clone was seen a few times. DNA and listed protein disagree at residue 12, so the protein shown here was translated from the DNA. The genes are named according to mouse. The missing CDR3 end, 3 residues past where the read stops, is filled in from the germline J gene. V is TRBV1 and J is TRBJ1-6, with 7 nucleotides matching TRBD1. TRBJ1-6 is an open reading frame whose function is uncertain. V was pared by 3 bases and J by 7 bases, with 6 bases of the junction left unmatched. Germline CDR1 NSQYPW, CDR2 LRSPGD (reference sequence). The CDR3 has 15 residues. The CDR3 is CTCSARDSGNSPLYF. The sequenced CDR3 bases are TGCACCTGCAGTGCCCGGGACAGTGGCAATTCGCCC.

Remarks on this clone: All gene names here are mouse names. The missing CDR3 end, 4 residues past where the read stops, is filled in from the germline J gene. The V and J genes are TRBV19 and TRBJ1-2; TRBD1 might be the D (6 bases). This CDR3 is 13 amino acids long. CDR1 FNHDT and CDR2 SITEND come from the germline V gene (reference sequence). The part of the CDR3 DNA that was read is TGTGCCAGCAGTATAAACAGGGAGGGC. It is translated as CASSINREG. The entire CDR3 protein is CASSINREGDYTF.

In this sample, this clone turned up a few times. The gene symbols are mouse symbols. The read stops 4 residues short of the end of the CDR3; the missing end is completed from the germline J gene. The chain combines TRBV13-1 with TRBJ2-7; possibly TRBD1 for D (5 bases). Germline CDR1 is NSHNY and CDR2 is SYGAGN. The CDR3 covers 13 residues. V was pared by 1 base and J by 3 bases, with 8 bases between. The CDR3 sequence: CASSDLTDYEQYF. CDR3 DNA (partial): TGTGCCAGCAGTGATTTGACAGACTAT.

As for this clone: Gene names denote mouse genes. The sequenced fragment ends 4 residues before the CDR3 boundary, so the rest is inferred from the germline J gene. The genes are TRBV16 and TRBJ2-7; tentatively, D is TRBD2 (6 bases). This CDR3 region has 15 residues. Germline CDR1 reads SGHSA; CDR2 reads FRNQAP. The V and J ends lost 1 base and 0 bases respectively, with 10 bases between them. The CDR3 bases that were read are TGTGCAAGCAGCTTAGGCGGGGGGAGCTCCTAT. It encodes CASSLGGGSSY. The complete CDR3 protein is CASSLGGGSSYEQYF.

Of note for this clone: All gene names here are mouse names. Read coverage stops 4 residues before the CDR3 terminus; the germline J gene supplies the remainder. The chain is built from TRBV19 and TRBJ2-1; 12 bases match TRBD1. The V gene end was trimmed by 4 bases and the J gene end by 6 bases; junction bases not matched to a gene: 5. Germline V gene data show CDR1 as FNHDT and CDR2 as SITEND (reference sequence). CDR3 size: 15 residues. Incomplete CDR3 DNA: TGTGCCAGCAGTCTCCGGGACAGGGGGCTTGCT. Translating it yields CASSLRDRGLA. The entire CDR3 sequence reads CASSLRDRGLAEQFF.